Listed here is a single T cell receptor beta chain. In its sample, this clone comes out as medium-sized (0.01 to 0.1%). The antigen it recognizes is unknown. Base qualities are not recorded, but no much larger clone differs from it by a single base. The data originate from a study of T cell changes during pregnancy in multiple sclerosis (dated by TCRdb to between 2017 and 2020). Regarding the research as a whole: The study looked at changes in the T cell repertoire across pregnancy in women with multiple sclerosis.

Library generation was performed with the immunoSEQ multiplex PCR assay. TCRdb's version of the immuneACCESS table is confined to in-frame rearrangements and falls short of the full clone set. An unresolved V gene accounts for under half of the shortfall where checked; the remainder is of unknown origin. The table for this sample lists around 92,000 clones; 85% to 95% of them were counted only once. Approximately 4.5% of the sample is held by the ten biggest clonotypes. Trimmed from V: 10 bases; trimmed from J: 5 bases; junction bases lacking a gene match: 10. The germline V gene supplies CDR1 SGHVS and CDR2 FQNEAQ. Counted from cysteine to phenylalanine, this CDR3 has 13 amino acids. Just CDR3 DNA is preserved here, 39 bases in frame from base 1.

The rearranged chain carries TRBV7-8 and TRBJ1-1; the central 7 bases match TRBD1. This sequence was found in a female donor with multiple sclerosis, enrolled in a pregnancy study. Sequencing was performed on peripheral blood, taken in the first trimester of pregnancy. The nucleotides are TGTGCCACCGGACAGGAACGAGGGACTGAAGCTTTCTTT. It specifies CATGQERGTEAFF. Supplemented by the reference TRBV7-8 and TRBJ1-1 proteins around the CDR3, the complete variable domain is GAGVSQSPRYKVAKRGQDVALRCDPISGHVSLFWYQQALGQGPEFLTYFQNEAQLDKSGLPSDRFFAERPEGSVSTLKIQRTQQEDSAVYLCATGQERGTEAFFGQGTRLTVV.